The clone carrying this T cell receptor beta chain was counted between two and nine times. Its antigen is unknown. This sample was taken from a study of T cells after yellow fever vaccination. V was clipped by 6 bases and J by 6 bases, with 12 bases between them. This CDR3 has 12 amino acids. Germline V gene sequence: CDR1 SGHAT, CDR2 FQNNGV. Study results and caveats: Boosting was followed by the reappearance of most primary-vaccination clones (under 97% CD4, about 90% CD8). The secondary response was weaker, and its peak arrived faster, on day 5 versus 15.

TCRdb passed the 5' RACE reads through MiXCR, listing each CDR3 protein once. The table lists 180,000 or so distinct CDR3 sequences, roughly 9.6% of them singletons. The sequencing here drew on CD8+ T cells sorted from PBMCs, taken 15 days after the yellow fever booster vaccination. This receptor was identified in a man between 18 and 35 years old who received the YFV17D yellow fever vaccine. The V and J genes are TRBV11-2 and TRBJ2-7; D is unclear. CDR3 protein: CASSWTTTEQYF. The CDR3 bases are TGTGCCAGCAGTTGGACCACTACCGAGCAGTACTTC.